Below are 21 T cell receptor beta chains sequenced from a single sample in a study of T cells in women clearing cervical HPV infection. Sequencing used immunoSEQ multiplex PCR; TCRdb keeps in-frame clones, though not all of them. In all, the sample yields around 37,000 clones. Sequencing used blood buffy coat. Receptor source: a woman aged 18 to 75 with a cervical HPV16 infection that either progressed to CIN3+ or cleared (not recorded which).

For this clone: The read gets to within 3 residues of the CDR3 end, and the germline J gene fills in the rest. The rearrangement links TRBV10-3 to TRBJ1-2, with 9 bases aligning to TRBD1. V was clipped by 3 bases and J by 7 bases; unmatched bases: 6. The V gene's germline CDR1 is ENHRY and CDR2 SYGVKD. CDR3 length: 14 residues. CDR3: CAISDLQGAGGYTF. The DNA read from the CDR3 is TGTGCCATCAGTGACCTACAGGGGGCTGGTGGC.

Notes on this clone: The read gets to within 3 residues of the CDR3 end, and the germline J gene fills in the rest. The chain carries TRBV20-1 and TRBJ1-6; perhaps TRBD1 as D (5 bases). CDR1 DFQATT and CDR2 SNEGSKA come from the germline V gene (reference sequence). The CDR3 sequence is 15 residues long. The V gene lost 4 bases and the J gene lost 10 bases, with 20 bases spanning the gap. CDR3 protein: CSAKLAGWYESPLHF. CDR3 bases read: TGCAGTGCTAAATTGGCAGGGTGGTATGAATCACCC.

As regards this clone: The read ends 3 residues shy of where the CDR3 ends; the end is completed using the germline J gene. The chain uses TRBV6-4 and TRBJ2-3; TRBD2 is a possible D gene (6 bases). The CDR3 has 14 residues. Germline lookup yields CDR1 MRHNA and CDR2 SNTAGT. V lost 4 bases, J lost 0 bases, and 8 bases lay in between. The DNA read from the CDR3 is TGTGCCAGCAGTGTCGGGGGTAGCACAGATACG. Its protein product is CASSVGGSTDT. The entire CDR3 protein reads CASSVGGSTDTQYF.

In regard to this clone: The read finishes 3 residues shy of the CDR3 end, and the germline J gene is used to complete it. The chain is built from TRBV20-1 and TRBJ2-3, with TRBD2 matching over 8 bases. This CDR3 spans 15 amino acids. The junction had 7 bases not matched to a gene; V was cut back by 4 bases and J by 1 base. CDR1 DFQATT and CDR2 SNEGSKA come from the germline V gene (reference sequence). CDR3 region: CSANSLAEGTDTQYF. The DNA read from the CDR3 is TGCAGTGCTAACTCACTAGCGGAAGGCACAGATACG.

The sequenced part of the CDR3 DNA is TGTGCCAGCAGCTCTTACACAGATACG. It is translated as CASSSYTDT. The complete CDR3 sequence is CASSSYTDTQYF. J is TRBJ2-3 and V is TRBV7-2, with D hard to call. With the read ending 3 residues before the CDR3 end, the germline J gene is used to fill in that end. Trimming removed 4 bases at V and 2 bases at J, with 4 bases between. Germline V gene data show CDR1 as SGHTA and CDR2 as FQGNSA. This CDR3 comprises 12 residues.

Concerning this clone: The CDR3 end falls 3 residues outside the read, so it is completed with the germline J gene. The rearrangement uses TRBV7-9 and TRBJ2-4; 8 bases are a match to TRBD1. The CDR3 runs to 12 residues. Germline lookup yields CDR1 SEHNR and CDR2 FQNEAQ (reference sequence). This CDR3 is CASSPGQGIQYF. The CDR3 DNA, read in part, is TGTGCCAGCAGCCCCGGACAGGGTATT.

About this clone itself: The read stops 3 residues short of the end of the CDR3; the missing end is completed from the germline J gene. The chain carries TRBV23-1 and TRBJ2-1, with 7 bases aligning to TRBD1. TRBV23-1 is an ORF, and what it does is uncertain. V lost 4 bases to trimming and J lost 5 bases; unmatched junction nucleotides: 8. The CDR3 runs to 15 residues. The CDR3 DNA, read in part, is TGCGCCAGCAGTCGGAAGGACAGGATCGACAATGAG. Translation: CASSRKDRIDNE. The CDR3, in full, reads CASSRKDRIDNEQFF.

Note on this clone: The read ends 3 residues early relative to the CDR3; the germline J gene fills the gap. This chain joins TRBV20-1 and TRBJ1-2, with TRBD1 identical over 7 bases. The CDR3 has 15 amino acids. The V gene's germline CDR1 is DFQATT and CDR2 SNEGSKA (reference sequence). The junction had 10 bases not matched to a gene; V was cut back by 6 bases and J by 0 bases. This CDR3 reads CSAPSSGQSNYGYTF. CDR3 DNA, as far as it was read: TGCAGTGCCCCAAGTTCGGGACAGTCTAACTATGGC.

CDR3 bases read: TGTGCCAGCAGCTCTTGGGGCCAAGAGACG. This codes for CASSSWGQET. The complete CDR3 sequence is CASSSWGQETQYF. V gene TRBV7-9 combines with J gene TRBJ2-3; tentative D call: TRBD1 (5 bases). The CDR3 extends 3 residues past the end of the read, so its final part is completed from the germline J gene. The CDR3 loop spans 13 amino acids. Germline V CDR1 and CDR2: SEHNR, FQNEAQ (reference sequence). The whole variable domain, remainder taken from reference TRBV7-9 and TRBJ2-3, is DTGVSQNPRHKITKRGQNVTFRCDPISEHNRLYWYRQTLGQGPEFLTYFQNEAQLEKSRLLSDRFSAERPKGSFSTLEIQRTEQGDSAMYLCASSSWGQETQYFGPGTRLTVL.

A note on this clone: The read falls 3 residues short of the CDR3 end, and the missing part is taken from the germline J gene. J is TRBJ2-1 and V is TRBV7-2; possible D gene TRBD2, 6 bases. The CDR3 contains 15 residues. Trimming left V 5 bases short and J 0 bases short, with 11 bases between. From germline, CDR1 is SGHTA and CDR2 FQGNSA. The CDR3 sequence: CASSILALSYNEQFF. The sequenced CDR3 bases are TGTGCCAGCAGCATCCTAGCGCTCTCCTACAATGAG.

As concerns this clone: The read comes to an end 3 residues before the CDR3 does, leaving the germline J gene to fill in the end. The chain recombines TRBV5-1 with TRBJ2-5; 10 bases fit TRBD1. Germline V gene lookup returns CDR1 SGHRS and CDR2 YFSETQ. With 0 bases clipped from V and 5 bases from J, the junction kept 10 bases outside the gene matches. CDR3 length equals 17 residues. CDR3 region: CASSLGLGTGVTETQYF. The sequenced part of the CDR3 DNA is TGCGCCAGCAGCTTGGGCTTGGGGACAGGGGTTACGGAGACC.

In regard to this clone: From the germline J gene comes the end of the CDR3, since the read stops 3 residues before it. V gene TRBV19 combines with J gene TRBJ1-2, with D uncertain. The germline gives CDR1 LNHDA, CDR2 SQIVND (reference sequence). The CDR3 totals 14 residues. The CDR3 bases that were read are TGTGCCAGTACTGGACTAGCGACTTTTGAAACC. It specifies CASTGLATFET. The whole CDR3 is CASTGLATFETYTF.

CDR3 loop: CASMGSSYEQYF. The sequenced CDR3 bases are TGCGCCAGCATGGGCAGCTCCTACGAG. The V call is TRBV5-1, the J call TRBJ2-7; D gene ambiguous. The read finishes 3 residues shy of the CDR3 end, and the germline J gene is used to complete it. The CDR3 is made up of 12 amino acids. In germline, CDR1 is SGHRS, CDR2 YFSETQ. V was cut by 6 bases and J by 0 bases, with 7 bases left in between.

For this clone: The read halts 3 residues ahead of the CDR3 end, with the missing end drawn from the germline J gene. V usage is TRBV4-1 and J usage is TRBJ2-4; possible D gene TRBD2, 5 bases. Germline lookup yields CDR1 MGHRA and CDR2 YSYEKL. The CDR3 is 14 residues long. Trimming took 0 bases from V and 9 from J, leaving 12 bases between them. The CDR3 DNA, read in part, is TGCGCCAGCAGCCAAGATAGGACTTCGGGCATT. It specifies CASSQDRTSGI. The whole CDR3 is CASSQDRTSGIQYF.

Turning to this clone: The read halts 3 residues ahead of the CDR3 end, with the missing end drawn from the germline J gene. The chain employs TRBV11-2 and TRBJ2-3; the match to TRBD2 covers 11 bases. The CDR3 loop spans 15 amino acids. CDR1 and CDR2 from the germline V gene are SGHAT and FQNNGV. Trimming cost V 4 bases and J 4 bases; bases outside gene matches: 4. The sequenced part of the CDR3 DNA is TGTGCCAGCAGCTCCATAGCGGGGGGGCCAGATACG. Its protein is CASSSIAGGPDT. The full CDR3 protein reads CASSSIAGGPDTQYF.

As for this clone: The read terminates 3 residues ahead of where the CDR3 ends, so the germline J gene completes it. This chain uses TRBV20-1 with TRBJ2-7; 7 positions match TRBD2. The germline V gene encodes CDR1 DFQATT and CDR2 SNEGSKA (reference sequence). The CDR3 covers 14 residues. The J segment lost 2 bases and the V segment lost 4 bases, leaving 8 bases of the junction unmatched. CDR3 residues: CSAIGGDGTYEQYF. Partial CDR3 DNA: TGCAGTGCTATTGGGGGGGACGGGACCTACGAG.

In regard to this clone: Read sequence stops 3 residues before the CDR3 end, and the germline J gene provides the missing end. J is TRBJ1-2 and V is TRBV2; D is ambiguous. With 8 bases removed from V and 0 bases from J, the gap between germline ends came to 13 bases. The CDR3 runs 14 residues. Germline V gene lookup returns CDR1 SNHLY and CDR2 FYNNEI. CDR3 residues: CASLLGRPNYGYTF. Partial CDR3 DNA: TGTGCCAGCTTACTAGGGCGGCCTAACTATGGC.

Details on this clone: Read data end 3 residues before the CDR3 end; the end is taken from the germline J gene. The chain carries TRBV7-2 and TRBJ2-7; D not resolved. Looked up from germline, CDR1 is SGHTA and CDR2 is FQGNSA. The length of the CDR3 is 13 residues. V lost 3 bases and J 1 base, leaving 7 bases between the germline ends. Incomplete CDR3 DNA: TGTGCCAGCAGCTTGCAGAGATCCTACGAG. Translating it yields CASSLQRSYE. The entire CDR3 sequence reads CASSLQRSYEQYF. Using reference TRBV7-2 and TRBJ2-7 for the parts outside the CDR3, the full variable domain is GAGVSQSPSNKVTEKGKDVELRCDPISGHTALYWYRQSLGQGLEFLIYFQGNSAPDKSGLPSDRFSAERTGGSVSTLTIQRTQQEDSAVYLCASSLQRSYEQYFGPGTRLTVT.

As to this clone: With the read ending 3 residues before the CDR3 end, the germline J gene is used to fill in that end. The V call is TRBV18, the J call TRBJ2-3; the match to TRBD1 covers 9 bases. This CDR3 is built from 13 residues. Germline CDR1 reads KGHSH; CDR2 reads LQKENI. The part of the CDR3 DNA that was read is TGTGCCAGCTCACAGGACAGGGGTGAGACG. Encoded protein: CASSQDRGET. The CDR3 in full is CASSQDRGETQYF.

To note about this clone: The CDR3 is cut off 3 residues early in the read; its end comes from the germline J gene. The rearrangement joins TRBV5-1 to TRBJ2-3; tentatively, D is TRBD1 (6 bases). Trimming shortened V by 3 bases and J by 6 bases, and 14 bases separated the two germline ends. Germline CDR1 and CDR2: SGHRS and YFSETQ. The CDR3 has 14 amino acids. The CDR3 bases that were read are TGCGCCAGCAGCTCCGGGACACCCAAGGATACG. As protein: CASSSGTPKDT. The whole CDR3 protein reads CASSSGTPKDTQYF.

In the case of this clone: The read finishes 3 residues shy of the CDR3 end, and the germline J gene is used to complete it. V and J are TRBV2 and TRBJ1-1; the match to TRBD1 covers 10 bases. The CDR3 totals 16 residues. The trim removed 4 bases at V and 3 bases at J, leaving 8 bases unmatched. Germline CDR1 SNHLY, CDR2 FYNNEI. CDR3 protein: CASSVLGTGEDTEAFF. The sequenced part of the CDR3 DNA is TGTGCCAGCAGTGTTCTGGGGACAGGGGAGGACACTGAA. Full variable domain (outside the CDR3, taken from reference TRBV2 and TRBJ1-1): EPEVTQTPSHQVTQMGQEVILRCVPISNHLYFYWYRQILGQKVEFLVSFYNNEISEKSEIFDDQFSVERPDGSNFTLKIRSTKLEDSAMYFCASSVLGTGEDTEAFFGQGTRLTVV.